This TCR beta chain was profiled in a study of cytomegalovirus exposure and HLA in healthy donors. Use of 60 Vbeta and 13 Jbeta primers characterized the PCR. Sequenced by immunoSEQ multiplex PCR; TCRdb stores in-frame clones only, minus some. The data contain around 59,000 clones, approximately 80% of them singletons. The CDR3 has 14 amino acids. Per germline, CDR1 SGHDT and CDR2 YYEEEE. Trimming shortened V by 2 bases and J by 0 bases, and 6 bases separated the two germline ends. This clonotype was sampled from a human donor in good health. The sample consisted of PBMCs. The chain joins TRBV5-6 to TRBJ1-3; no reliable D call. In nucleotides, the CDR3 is TGTGCCAGCAGCTTACGGGGCTCTGGAAACACCATATATTTT. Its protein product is CASSLRGSGNTIYF.